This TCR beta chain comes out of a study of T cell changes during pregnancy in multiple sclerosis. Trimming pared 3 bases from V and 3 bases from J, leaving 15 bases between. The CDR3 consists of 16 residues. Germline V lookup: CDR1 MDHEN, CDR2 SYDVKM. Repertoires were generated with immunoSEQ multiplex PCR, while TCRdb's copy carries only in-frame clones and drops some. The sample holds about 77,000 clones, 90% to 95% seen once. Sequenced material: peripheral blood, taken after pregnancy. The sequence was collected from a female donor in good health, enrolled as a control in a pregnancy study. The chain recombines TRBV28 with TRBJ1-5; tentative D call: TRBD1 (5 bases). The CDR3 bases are TGTGCCAGCAGTTTGTGGCAAGGGGCCACCAATCAGCCCCAGCATTTT. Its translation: CASSLWQGATNQPQHF.